This T cell receptor beta chain comes out of a study of cytomegalovirus exposure and HLA in healthy donors. Germline V lookup: CDR1 SQVTM, CDR2 ANQGSEA. The CDR3 totals 14 residues. Primers for the PCR totalled 60 Vbeta and 13 Jbeta. TCRdb's copy holds only in-frame clones and misses some; the assay was immunoSEQ multiplex PCR. This table has under 200,000 clones, approximately 80% appearing once. The study, taken as a whole, reports: The authors later linked a missense DCLRE1C variant to TCR beta V- and J-gene trimming. Among TCR beta chains, those listed as cytomegalovirus-associated numbered under 200.

For this clone: Its target is unknown.

The rearrangement links TRBV29-1 to TRBJ2-7; TRBD1 matches 7 bases. The sample taken for sequencing was PBMCs. The sequence came from a man aged 45-65 years in good health and CMV-seropositive. The CDR3 sequence is CRDGQAIIPDEQYF. The CDR3 coding sequence is TGCAGGGACGGACAGGCAATAATCCCAGACGAGCAGTACTTC.